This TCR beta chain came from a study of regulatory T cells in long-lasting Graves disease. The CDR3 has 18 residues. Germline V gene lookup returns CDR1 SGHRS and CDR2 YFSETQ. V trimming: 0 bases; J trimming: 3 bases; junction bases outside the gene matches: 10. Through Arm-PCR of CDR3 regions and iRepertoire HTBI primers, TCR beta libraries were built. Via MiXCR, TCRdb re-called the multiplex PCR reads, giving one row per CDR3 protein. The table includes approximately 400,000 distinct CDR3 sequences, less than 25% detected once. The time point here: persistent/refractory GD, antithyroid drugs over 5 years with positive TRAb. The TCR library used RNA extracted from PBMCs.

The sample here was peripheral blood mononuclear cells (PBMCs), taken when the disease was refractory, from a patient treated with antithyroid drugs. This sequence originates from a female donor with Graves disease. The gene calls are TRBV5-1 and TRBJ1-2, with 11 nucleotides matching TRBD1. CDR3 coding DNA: TGCGCCAGCAGCTTGGATATTATGGACAGGGGGCTTGACTATGGCTACACCTTC. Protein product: CASSLDIMDRGLDYGYTF.